These 21 T cell receptor beta chains originate from one sample sequenced in a study of CD8 T cells in Susac syndrome. Reverse transcription of roughly 0.45 to 1 ug RNA was performed with random hexamers. TCRdb reanalysed the immunoSEQ multiplex PCR reads using MiXCR and keeps one entry per CDR3 protein. Of 150,000 to 200,000 distinct CDR3 sequences in the sample, 85% to 95% were seen once. The specimen sequenced was CD8+ T cells from PBMCs. These receptor sequences come from a human donor with multiple sclerosis.

The rearrangement links TRBV5-1 to TRBJ1-1; D unresolved. Germline CDR1 SGHRS, CDR2 YFSETQ. V was clipped by 0 bases and J by 6 bases, with 6 bases between them. This CDR3 region has 12 residues. CDR3 coding DNA: TGCGCCAGCAGCTTGGACGGACCTGAAGCTTTCTTT. Translated, it gives CASSLDGPEAFF.

DNA for the CDR3: TGTGCCAGCAAACAACTCAGTCCTGGGGCCAACGTCCTGACTTTC. Translating gives CASKQLSPGANVLTF. This chain connects TRBV12-3 or TRBV12-4 to TRBJ2-6; D not resolved. The V gene lost 7 bases and the J gene lost 2 bases, with 12 bases spanning the gap. This CDR3 is 15 amino acids long.

This chain links TRBV7-6 with TRBJ1-2; perhaps TRBD1 as D (6 bases). Between the trimmed V and J ends, which lost 5 bases and 11 bases, there was a span of 18 bases. The CDR3 loop spans 13 amino acids. Germline CDR1 is SGHVS and CDR2 is FNYEAQ. The CDR3 here is CASSPEGGLGYTF. The CDR3 region has the DNA TGTGCCAGCAGCCCGGAAGGGGGTTTGGGGTACACCTTC.

This chain links TRBV5-6 with TRBJ2-7; 7 bases agree with TRBD2. Germline CDR1 is SGHDT and CDR2 is YYEEEE. This CDR3 spans 14 amino acids. With V trimmed by 5 bases and J by 0 bases, 5 bases remained unmatched. The CDR3 DNA reads TGTGCCAGCAGTTCCGGGACTAACTCCTACGAGCAGTACTTC. This gives the protein CASSSGTNSYEQYF.

This chain joins TRBV6-5 and TRBJ2-1; possibly TRBD2 for D (5 bases). CDR1 MNHEY and CDR2 SVGAGI come from the germline V gene. The CDR3 is made up of 13 amino acids. V was trimmed by 8 bases and J by 5 bases, leaving 13 bases between them. The CDR3 coding sequence is TGTGCCAGCGGCGTACTAGGACACAATGAGCAGTTCTTC. This sequence encodes CASGVLGHNEQFF.

This clonotype was seen just once. V and J are TRBV4-1 and TRBJ2-7, with TRBD2 as a possible D gene (7 bases). Trimming left V 5 bases short and J 5 bases short, with 16 bases between. CDR3 size: 14 residues. Germline assignment: CDR1 MGHRA and CDR2 YSYEKL. DNA for the CDR3: TGCGCCAGCAGCACCGCGGGGGCCTGGCACGAGCAGTACTTC. Amino acids: CASSTAGAWHEQYF.

The V call is TRBV27, the J call TRBJ1-2; perhaps TRBD1 as D (6 bases). CDR1 and CDR2 from the germline V gene are MNHEY and SMNVEV (reference sequence). The V gene lost 5 bases and the J gene lost 3 bases, with 10 bases spanning the gap. This CDR3 is built from 13 residues. The CDR3 loop is CASSQGGDYGYTF. CDR3 nucleotide sequence: TGTGCCAGCAGTCAAGGGGGGGACTATGGCTACACCTTC.

In its sample, this clonotype was seen a few times. The chain recombines TRBV27 with TRBJ2-7; TRBD1 aligns across 10 bases. CDR3 size: 14 residues. Per the germline V gene, CDR1 is MNHEY and CDR2 is SMNVEV (reference sequence). The J segment lost 6 bases and the V segment lost 5 bases, leaving 7 bases of the junction unmatched. The CDR3 protein is CASSPGQGRSEQYF. The CDR3 DNA is TGTGCCAGCAGTCCGGGACAGGGGAGAAGCGAGCAGTACTTC.

The chain combines TRBV29-1 with TRBJ2-2; D gene uncertain. Trimming removed 5 bases from V and 6 bases from J, with 4 bases in between. The length of the CDR3 is 10 residues. The germline gives CDR1 SQVTM, CDR2 ANQGSEA. CDR3 sequence (DNA): TGCAGCGTTATCGCCGGGGAGCTGTTTTTT. Protein sequence: CSVIAGELFF.

J is TRBJ2-5 and V is TRBV9; 13 bases line up with TRBD2. CDR3 length equals 16 residues. The germline V gene encodes CDR1 SGDLS and CDR2 YYNGEE. Losses at the gene ends were 3 bases for V and 2 bases for J; bases not matched to a gene: 4. This CDR3 is CASSGGTSGAQETQYF. In DNA, the CDR3 is TGTGCCAGCAGCGGAGGGACTAGCGGGGCTCAAGAGACCCAGTACTTC.

This chain links TRBV7-9 with TRBJ2-1, with TRBD2 matching 8 bases. The V and J ends lost 5 bases and 6 bases, in that order; junction bases with no gene match: 6. Germline V gene sequence: CDR1 SEHNR, CDR2 FQNEAQ (reference sequence). The CDR3 covers 14 residues. CDR3 coding DNA: TGTGCCAGCAGCCGGGCGGGGGGCTTCAATGAGCAGTTCTTC. Protein sequence: CASSRAGGFNEQFF.

This sequence joins TRBV29-1 and TRBJ1-2; D gene ambiguous. Germline V CDR1 and CDR2: SQVTM, ANQGSEA. V lost 0 bases to trimming and J lost 0 bases, with 29 bases between them. CDR3 length: 21 residues. The CDR3 loop is CSVEDPQPFPEKTYANYGYTF. Here the CDR3 DNA reads TGCAGCGTTGAAGACCCCCAGCCCTTTCCAGAAAAGACATATGCTAACTATGGCTACACCTTC.

The chain links TRBV2 to TRBJ1-1, with D uncertain. The V gene's germline CDR1 is SNHLY and CDR2 FYNNEI. The CDR3 sequence is 10 residues long. V lost 10 bases, J lost 7 bases, and 10 bases lay in between. CDR3 in amino acids: CAIGENEAFF. The CDR3 DNA reads as TGTGCCATTGGGGAGAATGAAGCTTTCTTT. The full variable domain, with the rest looked up from reference TRBV2 and TRBJ1-1, is EPEVTQTPSHQVTQMGQEVILRCVPISNHLYFYWYRQILGQKVEFLVSFYNNEISEKSEIFDDQFSVERPDGSNFTLKIRSTKLEDSAMYFCAIGENEAFFGQGTRLTVV.

This sequence joins TRBV27 and TRBJ2-5, with D hard to call. The length of the CDR3 is 12 residues. Germline V CDR1 and CDR2: MNHEY, SMNVEV (reference sequence). The V gene lost 6 bases and the J gene lost 7 bases, with 12 bases spanning the gap. As DNA, the CDR3 is TGTGCCAGCAGCGCGGAAATCGGGACCCAGTACTTC. Protein sequence: CASSAEIGTQYF.

This clonotype appeared a single time. The gene calls are TRBV20-1 and TRBJ1-2; a weak D match, TRBD1 (5 bases). Trimming took 4 bases from V and 0 from J, leaving 18 bases between them. The CDR3 sequence is 16 residues long. Looked up from germline, CDR1 is DFQATT and CDR2 is SNEGSKA (reference sequence). The DNA for the CDR3 is TGCAGTGCTACGGATTCGACAGAGAGGGCTAACTATGGCTACACCTTC. This codes for CSATDSTERANYGYTF.

The rearrangement links TRBV28 to TRBJ2-7, with TRBD2 matching over 7 bases. Trimming at V came to 5 bases and at J to 1 base, leaving 11 bases not matched to a gene. Germline V gene lookup returns CDR1 MDHEN and CDR2 SYDVKM. There are 16 residues in the CDR3. The CDR3 DNA sequence: TGTGCCAGCAGTCTCGGGTCCCCAGCGGGGTCCTACGAGCAGTACTTC. Translated, it gives CASSLGSPAGSYEQYF.

This rearrangement joins TRBV2 to TRBJ1-2, with a weak D call TRBD1 (5 bases). CDR3 size: 15 residues. Trimming took 3 bases from V and 8 from J, leaving 19 bases between them. CDR1 is SNHLY, CDR2 FYNNEI, per germline. The DNA for the CDR3 is TGTGCCAGCAGTGAGCATCCCGACCCGGGGGGAGGCTACACCTTC. Protein sequence: CASSEHPDPGGGYTF.

V is TRBV24-1 and J is TRBJ2-2; unclear D gene. CDR1 and CDR2 (germline): KGHDR, SFDVKD. Trimming took 3 bases from V and 5 from J, leaving 3 bases between them. This CDR3 contains 12 residues. The CDR3 nucleotides read TGTGCCACCAGTGATCGGACCGGGGAGCTGTTTTTT. It translates to CATSDRTGELFF.

This clonotype was seen only once. The rearrangement links TRBV9 to TRBJ2-5; 8 bases line up with TRBD2. The V gene's germline CDR1 is SGDLS and CDR2 YYNGEE. Unmatched junction bases numbered 13, after V lost 5 bases and J lost 4 bases. This CDR3 is built from 16 residues. The CDR3 DNA is TGTGCCAGCAGTACTAGCGGAGGGGAAGGCTTAGAGACCCAGTACTTC. The encoded protein is CASSTSGGEGLETQYF.

This chain connects TRBV10-1 to TRBJ2-7; 11 bases line up with TRBD2. V trimming: 9 bases; J trimming: 4 bases; junction bases outside the gene matches: 14. In germline, CDR1 is WNHNN, CDR2 SYGVQD (reference sequence). The CDR3 contains 16 residues. CDR3 sequence: CARILTGTSGSYEQYF. The CDR3 bases are TGCGCCAGGATCCTTACCGGGACTAGCGGCTCATACGAGCAGTACTTC.

The V gene is TRBV30, the J gene TRBJ2-5, with a possible D match to TRBD1 (5 bases). The CDR3 has 11 residues. Germline CDR1 and CDR2: GTSNPN and SVGIG (reference sequence). V lost 1 base and J lost 5, with 5 bases in between. CDR3 in DNA: TGTGCCTGGAGTGAGGGGGAGACCCAGTACTTC. This codes for CAWSEGETQYF.